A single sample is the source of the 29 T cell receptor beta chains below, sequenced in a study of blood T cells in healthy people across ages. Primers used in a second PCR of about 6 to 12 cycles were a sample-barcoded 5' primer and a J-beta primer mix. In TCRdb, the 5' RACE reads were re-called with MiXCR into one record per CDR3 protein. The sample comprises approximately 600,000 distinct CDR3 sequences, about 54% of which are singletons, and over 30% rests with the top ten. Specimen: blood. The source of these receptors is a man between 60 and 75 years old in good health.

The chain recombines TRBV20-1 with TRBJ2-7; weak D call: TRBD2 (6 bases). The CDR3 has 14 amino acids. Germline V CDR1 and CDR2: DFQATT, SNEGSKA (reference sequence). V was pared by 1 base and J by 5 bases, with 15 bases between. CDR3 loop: CSARGPGTSNEQYF. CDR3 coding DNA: TGCAGTGCTAGAGGCCCCGGGACTTCTAACGAGCAGTACTTC.

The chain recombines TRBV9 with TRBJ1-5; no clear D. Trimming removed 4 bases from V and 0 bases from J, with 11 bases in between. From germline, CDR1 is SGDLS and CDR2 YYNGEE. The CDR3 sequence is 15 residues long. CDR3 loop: CASSPTPNSNQPQHF. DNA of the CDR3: TGTGCCAGCAGCCCCACACCGAATAGCAATCAGCCCCAGCATTTT.

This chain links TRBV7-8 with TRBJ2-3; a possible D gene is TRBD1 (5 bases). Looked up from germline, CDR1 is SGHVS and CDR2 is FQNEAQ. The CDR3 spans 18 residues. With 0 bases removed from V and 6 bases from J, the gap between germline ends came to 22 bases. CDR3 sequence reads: CASSLAEGQKSLADTQYF. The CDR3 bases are TGTGCCAGCAGCTTAGCGGAAGGACAAAAAAGCCTGGCGGATACGCAGTATTTT.

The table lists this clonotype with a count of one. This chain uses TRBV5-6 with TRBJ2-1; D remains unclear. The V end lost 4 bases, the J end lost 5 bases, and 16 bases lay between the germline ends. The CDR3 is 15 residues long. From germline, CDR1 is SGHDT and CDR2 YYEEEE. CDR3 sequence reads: CASSAGSPWDNEQFF. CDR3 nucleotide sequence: TGTGCCAGCAGCGCTGGGTCGCCATGGGACAATGAGCAGTTCTTC.

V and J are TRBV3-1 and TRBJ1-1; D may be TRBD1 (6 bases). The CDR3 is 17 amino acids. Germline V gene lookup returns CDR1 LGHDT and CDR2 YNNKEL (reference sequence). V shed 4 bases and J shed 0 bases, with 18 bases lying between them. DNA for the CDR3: TGTGCCAGCAGCCGTTGGAGGGGTGGGGGCATGAACACTGAAGCTTTCTTT. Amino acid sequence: CASSRWRGGGMNTEAFF.

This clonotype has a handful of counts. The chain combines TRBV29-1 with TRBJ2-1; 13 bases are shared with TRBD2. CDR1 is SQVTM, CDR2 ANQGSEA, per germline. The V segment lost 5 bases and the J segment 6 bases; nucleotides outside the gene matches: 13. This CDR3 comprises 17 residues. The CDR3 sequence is CSVPRPGTSGALNEQFF. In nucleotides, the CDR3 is TGCAGCGTTCCCCGCCCCGGGACTAGCGGGGCCCTCAATGAGCAGTTCTTC.

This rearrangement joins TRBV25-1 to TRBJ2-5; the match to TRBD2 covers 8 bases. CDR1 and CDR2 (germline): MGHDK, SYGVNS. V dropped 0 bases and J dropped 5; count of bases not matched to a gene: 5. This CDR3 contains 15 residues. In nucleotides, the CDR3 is TGTGCCAGCAGTGAATACGGGGGGGGCATGGAGACCCAGTACTTC. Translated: CASSEYGGGMETQYF.

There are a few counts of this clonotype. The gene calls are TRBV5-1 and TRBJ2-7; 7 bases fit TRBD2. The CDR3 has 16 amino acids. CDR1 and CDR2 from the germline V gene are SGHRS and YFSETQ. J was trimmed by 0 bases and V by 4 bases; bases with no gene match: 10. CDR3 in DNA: TGCGCCAGCAGCGGCCGGGGGACTACCAACTCCTACGAGCAGTACTTC. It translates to CASSGRGTTNSYEQYF.

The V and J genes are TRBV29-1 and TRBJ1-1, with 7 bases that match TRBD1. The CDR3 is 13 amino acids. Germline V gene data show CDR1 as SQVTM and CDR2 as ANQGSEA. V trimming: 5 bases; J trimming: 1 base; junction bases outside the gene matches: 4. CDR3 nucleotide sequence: TGCAGCGTTCGGACAGGACCGAACACTGAAGCTTTCTTT. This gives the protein CSVRTGPNTEAFF.

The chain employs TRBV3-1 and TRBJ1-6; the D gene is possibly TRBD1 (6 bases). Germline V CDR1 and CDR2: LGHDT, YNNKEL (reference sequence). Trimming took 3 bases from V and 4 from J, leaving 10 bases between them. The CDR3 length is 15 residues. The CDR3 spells CASSHRQAYNSPLHF. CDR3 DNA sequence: TGTGCCAGCAGCCATCGACAGGCGTATAATTCACCCCTCCACTTT.

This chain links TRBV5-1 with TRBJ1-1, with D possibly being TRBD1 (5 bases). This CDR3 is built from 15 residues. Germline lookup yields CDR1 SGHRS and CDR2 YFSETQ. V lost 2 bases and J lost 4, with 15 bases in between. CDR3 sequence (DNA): TGCGCCAGCAGCTTAGAACAGGTCGGCTCCACTGAAGCTTTCTTT. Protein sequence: CASSLEQVGSTEAFF.

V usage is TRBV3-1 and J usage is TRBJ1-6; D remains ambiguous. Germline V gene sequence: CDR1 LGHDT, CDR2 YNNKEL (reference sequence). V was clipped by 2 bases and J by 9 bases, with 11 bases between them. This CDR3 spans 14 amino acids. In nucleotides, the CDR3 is TGTGCCAGCAGCCAACCCGGGCCAGGTTCACCCCTCCACTTT. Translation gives CASSQPGPGSPLHF.

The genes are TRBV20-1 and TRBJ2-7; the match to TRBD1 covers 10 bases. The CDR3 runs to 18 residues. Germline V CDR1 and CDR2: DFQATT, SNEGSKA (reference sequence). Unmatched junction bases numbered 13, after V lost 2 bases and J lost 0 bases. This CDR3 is CSARTGWDRGLSSYEQYF. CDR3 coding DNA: TGCAGTGCTAGAACCGGCTGGGACAGGGGTTTGAGCTCCTACGAGCAGTACTTC.

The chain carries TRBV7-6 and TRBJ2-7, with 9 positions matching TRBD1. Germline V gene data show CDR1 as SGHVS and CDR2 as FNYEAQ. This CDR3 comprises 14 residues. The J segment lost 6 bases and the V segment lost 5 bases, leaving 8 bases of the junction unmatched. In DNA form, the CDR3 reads TGTGCCAGCAGCCCTGGGGACAGGGCCGGCGAGCAGTACTTC. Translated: CASSPGDRAGEQYF.

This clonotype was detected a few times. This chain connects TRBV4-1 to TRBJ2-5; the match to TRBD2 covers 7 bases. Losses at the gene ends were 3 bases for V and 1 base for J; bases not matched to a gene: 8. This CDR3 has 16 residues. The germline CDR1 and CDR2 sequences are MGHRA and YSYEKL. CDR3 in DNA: TGCGCCAGCAGCCATGGCTGGGCTAGCGGCCAAGAGACCCAGTACTTC. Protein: CASSHGWASGQETQYF.

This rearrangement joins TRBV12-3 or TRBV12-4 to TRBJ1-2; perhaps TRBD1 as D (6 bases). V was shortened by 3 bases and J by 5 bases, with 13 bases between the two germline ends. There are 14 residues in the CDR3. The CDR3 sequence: CASSFWGARYGYTF. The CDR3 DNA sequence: TGTGCCAGCAGTTTCTGGGGGGCGAGGTATGGCTACACCTTC.

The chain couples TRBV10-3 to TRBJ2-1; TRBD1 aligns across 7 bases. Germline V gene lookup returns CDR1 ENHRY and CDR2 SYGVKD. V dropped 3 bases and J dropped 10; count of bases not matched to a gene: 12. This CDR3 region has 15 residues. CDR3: CAISDPGQRRAEQFF. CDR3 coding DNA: TGTGCCATCAGTGACCCGGGACAGAGAAGAGCAGAGCAGTTCTTC.

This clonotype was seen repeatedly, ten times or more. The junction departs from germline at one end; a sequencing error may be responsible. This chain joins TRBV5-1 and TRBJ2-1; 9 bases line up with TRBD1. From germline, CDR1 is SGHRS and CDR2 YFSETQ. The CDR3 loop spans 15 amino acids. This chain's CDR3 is CASSPGTGRDNEQFF. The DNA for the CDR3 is TGTGCCAGCAGCCCCGGGACAGGGAGGGACAATGAGCAGTTCTTC.

The CDR3 nucleotides are TGTGCCAGCAGCCCGTGGACAGGGAGGATGAACACTGAAGCTTTCTTT. Translating gives CASSPWTGRMNTEAFF. V and J are TRBV3-1 and TRBJ1-1, with TRBD1 matching 8 bases. The trim removed 4 bases at V and 0 bases at J, leaving 7 bases unmatched. Germline assignment: CDR1 LGHDT and CDR2 YNNKEL (reference sequence). The CDR3 is made up of 16 amino acids. The full variable domain, rest sourced from reference TRBV3-1 and TRBJ1-1, is DTAVSQTPKYLVTQMGNDKSIKCEQNLGHDTMYWYKQDSKKFLKIMFSYNNKELIINETVPNRFSPKSPDKAHLNLHINSLELGDSAVYFCASSPWTGRMNTEAFFGQGTRLTVV.

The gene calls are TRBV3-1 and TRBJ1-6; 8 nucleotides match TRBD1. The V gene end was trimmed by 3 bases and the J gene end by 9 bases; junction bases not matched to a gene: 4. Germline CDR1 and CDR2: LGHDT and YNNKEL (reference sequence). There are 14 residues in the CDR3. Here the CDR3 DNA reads TGTGCCAGCAGCCAGGACAGGGTGTCTTCACCCCTCCACTTT. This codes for CASSQDRVSSPLHF.

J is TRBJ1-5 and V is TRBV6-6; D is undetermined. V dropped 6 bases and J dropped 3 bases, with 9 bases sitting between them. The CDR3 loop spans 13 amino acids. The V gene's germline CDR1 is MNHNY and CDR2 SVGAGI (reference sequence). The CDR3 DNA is TGTGCCAGCAGCTCGACTATCAATCAGCCCCAGCATTTT. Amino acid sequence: CASSSTINQPQHF.

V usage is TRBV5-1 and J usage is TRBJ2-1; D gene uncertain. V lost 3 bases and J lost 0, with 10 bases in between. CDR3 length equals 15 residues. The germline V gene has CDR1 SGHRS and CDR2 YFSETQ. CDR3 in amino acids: CASSSDTSSYNEQFF. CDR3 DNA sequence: TGCGCCAGCAGCTCCGACACCAGCTCCTACAATGAGCAGTTCTTC.

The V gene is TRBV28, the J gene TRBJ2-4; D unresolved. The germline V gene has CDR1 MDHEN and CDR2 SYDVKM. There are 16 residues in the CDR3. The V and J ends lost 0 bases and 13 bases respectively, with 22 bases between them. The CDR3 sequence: CASSLWHRQSQVEQYF. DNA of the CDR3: TGTGCCAGCAGTTTATGGCATCGGCAGAGCCAGGTGGAGCAGTACTTC.

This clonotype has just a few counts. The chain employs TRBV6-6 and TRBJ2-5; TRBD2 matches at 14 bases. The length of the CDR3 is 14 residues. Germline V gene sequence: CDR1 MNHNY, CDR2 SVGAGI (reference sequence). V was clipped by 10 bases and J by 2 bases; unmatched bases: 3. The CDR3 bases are TGTGCCACCCGGACTAGCGGGGGGCAAGAGACCCAGTACTTC. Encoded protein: CATRTSGGQETQYF.

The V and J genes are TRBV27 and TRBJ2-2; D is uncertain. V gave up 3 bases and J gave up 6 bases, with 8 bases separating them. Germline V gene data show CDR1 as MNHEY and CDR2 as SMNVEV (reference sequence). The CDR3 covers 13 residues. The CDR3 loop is CASSFQFAGELFF. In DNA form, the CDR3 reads TGTGCCAGCAGTTTTCAGTTTGCCGGGGAGCTGTTTTTT.

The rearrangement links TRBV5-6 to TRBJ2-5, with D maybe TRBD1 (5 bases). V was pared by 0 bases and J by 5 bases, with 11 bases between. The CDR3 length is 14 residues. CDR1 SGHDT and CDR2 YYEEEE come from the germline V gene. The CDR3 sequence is CASSLEGARETQYF. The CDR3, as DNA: TGTGCCAGCAGCTTGGAAGGGGCCCGGGAGACCCAGTACTTC.

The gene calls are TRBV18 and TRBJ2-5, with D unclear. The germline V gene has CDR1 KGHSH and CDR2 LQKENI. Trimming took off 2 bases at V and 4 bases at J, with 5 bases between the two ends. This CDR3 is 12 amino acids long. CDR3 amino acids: CASSPDGETQYF. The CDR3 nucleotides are TGTGCCAGCTCACCAGACGGAGAGACCCAGTACTTC.

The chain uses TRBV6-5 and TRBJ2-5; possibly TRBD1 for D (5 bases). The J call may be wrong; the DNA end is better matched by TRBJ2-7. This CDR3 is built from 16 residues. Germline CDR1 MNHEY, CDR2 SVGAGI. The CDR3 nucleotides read TGTGCCAGCAGGCGCCAGGGTTTATCCGCAGTCTACGAGCAGTACTTC. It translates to CASRRQGLSAVYEQYF.

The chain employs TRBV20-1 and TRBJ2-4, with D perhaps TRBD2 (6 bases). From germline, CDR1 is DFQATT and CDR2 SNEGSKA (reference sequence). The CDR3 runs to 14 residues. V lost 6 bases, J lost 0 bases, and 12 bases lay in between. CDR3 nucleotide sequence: TGCAGTGCAGGGAGCGGGTTAGCCAAAAACATTCAGTACTTC. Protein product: CSAGSGLAKNIQYF.